Below are 10 T cell receptor beta chains sequenced from a single sample in a study of CD8 T cells in ankylosing spondylitis. Study-wide results and limits: One TCR beta motif, made up of eight or nine highly homologous variants, appeared characteristic of ankylosing spondylitis blood.

TCRdb itself ran the 5' RACE reads through MiXCR, one entry per CDR3 protein. This sample yields approximately 440,000 distinct CDR3 sequences, of which over 15% are seen a single time; over 0.9% belongs to the top ten. Their recognized antigens are unknown. The sample was blood, either unsorted or a sorted T cell fraction (not recorded which). Receptors were obtained from a male donor with ankylosing spondylitis.

V is TRBV28 and J is TRBJ2-2; no definite D call. V was trimmed by 5 bases and J by 1 base, leaving 14 bases between them. The V gene's germline CDR1 is MDHEN and CDR2 SYDVKM. The CDR3 consists of 16 residues. The CDR3 DNA sequence: TGTGCCAGCAGTGGCCCCGGTTGGGGGAACACCGGGGAGCTGTTTTTT. Its protein is CASSGPGWGNTGELFF.

This clonotype was counted between two and nine times. The chain uses TRBV9 and TRBJ2-1; no definite D call. Trimming stripped 0 bases from V and 7 bases from J, with 8 bases between. The germline CDR1 and CDR2 sequences are SGDLS and YYNGEE. The CDR3 spans 13 residues. DNA for the CDR3: TGTGCCAGCAGCGTAGTAGCCGGGAATGAGCAGTTCTTC. This encodes CASSVVAGNEQFF.

The J gene is TRBJ1-5, the V gene TRBV6-5; D gene unclear. CDR3 size: 13 residues. The germline V and J ends were trimmed by 4 bases and 7 bases, with 11 bases remaining between them. CDR1 and CDR2 from the germline V gene are MNHEY and SVGAGI. The CDR3 spells CASSSWSGQPQHF. DNA of the CDR3: TGTGCCAGCAGTTCCTGGAGTGGACAGCCCCAGCATTTT.

The chain links TRBV27 to TRBJ2-2, with D possibly TRBD1 on 5 matching bases. Germline V gene sequence: CDR1 MNHEY, CDR2 SMNVEV (reference sequence). This CDR3 region has 15 residues. V shed 6 bases and J shed 7 bases, with 18 bases lying between them. The CDR3 DNA sequence: TGTGCCAGCAGCCTCTCTGGCAGGGAACACGGGGAGCTGTTTTTT. Its translation is CASSLSGREHGELFF.

The chain carries TRBV20-1 and TRBJ1-4; D uncertain. The CDR3 loop spans 13 amino acids. CDR1 is DFQATT, CDR2 SNEGSKA, per germline (reference sequence). Between the trimmed V and J ends, which lost 5 bases and 8 bases, there was a span of 15 bases. In DNA, the CDR3 is TGCAGTGCTCACAGTGGTATGTCCGAAAAACTGTTTTTT. It specifies CSAHSGMSEKLFF.

This clonotype was recorded at least ten times. The chain combines TRBV5-1 with TRBJ2-1; a weak D match, TRBD1 (7 bases). Trimming stripped 1 base from V and 8 bases from J, with 13 bases between. The V gene's germline CDR1 is SGHRS and CDR2 YFSETQ. The CDR3 runs 14 residues. This chain's CDR3 is CASSLRQGGHEQFF. The CDR3 DNA reads as TGCGCCAGCAGCTTGCGACAGGGAGGCCATGAGCAGTTCTTC.

The table lists this clonotype with many counts. The gene calls are TRBV7-9 and TRBJ2-2, with 8 bases matching TRBD1. J was trimmed by 1 base and V by 4 bases; bases with no gene match: 2. The germline CDR1 and CDR2 sequences are SEHNR and FQNEAQ (reference sequence). This CDR3 is built from 15 residues. DNA of the CDR3: TGTGCCAGCAGCTCGGACAGGGAGAACACCGGGGAGCTGTTTTTT. Protein product: CASSSDRENTGELFF.

This clonotype was observed a few times. The genes are TRBV15 and TRBJ2-3; D possibly corresponds to TRBD2 (5 bases). Trimming cost V 0 bases and J 5 bases, with 9 bases left between them. Per germline, CDR1 LNHNV and CDR2 YYDKDF (reference sequence). The CDR3 runs to 14 residues. This chain's CDR3 is CATSRDTGIDTQYF. In DNA, the CDR3 is TGTGCCACCAGCAGAGATACGGGAATAGATACGCAGTATTTT.

The chain carries TRBV18 and TRBJ2-5; 9 bases map to TRBD1. V lost 3 bases, J lost 1 base, and 6 bases stayed unmatched. The V gene's germline CDR1 is KGHSH and CDR2 LQKENI. There are 16 residues in the CDR3. The DNA for the CDR3 is TGTGCCAGCTCACCGACGACAGGGGGGGCCCAAGAGACCCAGTACTTC. It translates to CASSPTTGGAQETQYF. The whole variable domain, remainder taken from reference TRBV18 and TRBJ2-5, is NAGVMQNPRHLVRRRGQEARLRCSPMKGHSHVYWYRQLPEEGLKFMVYLQKENIIDESGMPKERFSAEFPKEGPSILRIQQVVRGDSAAYFCASSPTTGGAQETQYFGPGTRLLVL.

This clonotype was detected only a few times. The genes are TRBV11-2 and TRBJ1-1; D remains ambiguous. Germline-derived CDR1 and CDR2 are SGHAT and FQNNGV. This CDR3 contains 15 residues. V gave up 5 bases and J gave up 6 bases, with 19 bases separating them. Written as DNA, the CDR3 is TGTGCCAGCAGCACGACCACGGGGTCACTGGCTGAAGCTTTCTTT. It is translated as CASSTTTGSLAEAFF.